What follows are 25 T cell receptor beta chains derived from one specimen sequenced in a study of CD8+CD57+ T cells in acquired aplastic anemia. Profiles of TCR beta VDJ and CDR3 were generated from a genomic DNA template. Via MiXCR, TCRdb re-called the reads, giving one row per CDR3 protein. This sample has more than 150,000 distinct CDR3 sequences, with roughly 64% found just once. Sequencing used sorted CD4+, CD8+, or CD8+CD57+ T cells (not recorded which) from PBMCs. These receptors were taken from a human donor with severe aplastic anemia or a healthy control (not recorded which).

Worth noting for this clonotype: One base away lies a much larger clone, so this may be a sequencing read error. The chain joins TRBV6-1 to TRBJ1-1; D is unresolved. Germline CDR1 MNHNS, CDR2 SASEGT. The V end was cut by 2 bases, the J end by 4 bases, with 14 bases between. The CDR3 runs to 15 residues. Here the CDR3 reads CASSESTAIVTEAFF. CDR3 DNA sequence: TGTGCCAGCAGTGAATCGACCGCTATTGTCACTGAAGCTTTCTTT.

On this clonotype itself: The junction differs from germline at one of its ends, possibly a read error. This sequence joins TRBV12-3 or TRBV12-4 and TRBJ2-1; D is undetermined. The CDR3 has 12 residues. In DNA form, the CDR3 reads TGTGCCAGCAGATTAGGCGACAATGAGCAGTTCTTC. Its translation: CASRLGDNEQFF.

This clonotype was observed a few times. V usage is TRBV24-1 and J usage is TRBJ2-3; D unclear. The V and J ends lost 8 bases and 9 bases respectively, with 2 bases between them. The CDR3 is 8 amino acids. Germline V gives CDR1 KGHDR, CDR2 SFDVKD. The DNA of the CDR3 is TGTGCCACCAACACGCAGTATTTT. Residues: CATNTQYF.

The chain has TRBV2 and TRBJ2-1, with a weak D call TRBD2 (6 bases). V lost 3 bases and J lost 15, with 12 bases in between. The CDR3 runs to 11 residues. The germline V gene encodes CDR1 SNHLY and CDR2 FYNNEI. This CDR3 reads CASSEGGGPFF. CDR3 coding DNA: TGTGCCAGCAGTGAGGGAGGCGGACCGTTCTTC. Using reference TRBV2 and TRBJ2-1 for the parts outside the CDR3, the full variable domain is EPEVTQTPSHQVTQMGQEVILRCVPISNHLYFYWYRQILGQKVEFLVSFYNNEISEKSEIFDDQFSVERPDGSNFTLKIRSTKLEDSAMYFCASSEGGGPFFGPGTRLTVL.

Only a few counts were recorded for this clonotype. The chain joins TRBV7-8 to TRBJ1-4, with D unclear. Per germline, CDR1 SGHVS and CDR2 FQNEAQ. The CDR3 extends over 13 amino acids. V was trimmed by 4 bases and J by 14 bases, leaving 17 bases between them. As DNA, the CDR3 is TGTGCCAGCAGCTCCACCGCCGTCGGACTCCTGTTTTTT. This codes for CASSSTAVGLLFF.

J is TRBJ1-1 and V is TRBV20-1; no definite D call. Trimming pared 1 base from V and 0 bases from J, leaving 12 bases between. Per the germline V gene, CDR1 is DFQATT and CDR2 is SNEGSKA (reference sequence). The CDR3 contains 15 residues. The CDR3 coding sequence is TGCAGTGCTAGAGGCCAGCGAGCAGTGAACACTGAAGCTTTCTTT. It specifies CSARGQRAVNTEAFF.

This clonotype showed up just a few times. The J gene is TRBJ2-5, the V gene TRBV7-3; a possible D gene is TRBD1 (5 bases). The V gene lost 3 bases and the J gene lost 5 bases, with 13 bases spanning the gap. CDR1 is SGHTA and CDR2 is FQGTGA in the germline V gene. The CDR3 consists of 14 residues. CDR3 nucleotide sequence: TGTGCCAGCAGCTTTGGGCTGGGGCAGGAGACCCAGTACTTC. Translation gives CASSFGLGQETQYF.

Comment on this clonotype: One junction end does not reproduce the germline sequence, and a read error may be involved. The chain links TRBV7-8 to TRBJ1-5, with D possibly being TRBD1 (6 bases). The CDR3 extends over 18 amino acids. Looked up from germline, CDR1 is SGHVS and CDR2 is FQNEAQ. The CDR3 sequence: CASSPGAGGATRNHPQHF. CDR3 DNA sequence: TGTGCCAGCAGCCCTGGGGCTGGGGGGGCCACCCGCAATCATCCCCAGCATTTT. Looking up the rest from reference TRBV7-8 and TRBJ1-5 gives the full variable domain: GAGVSQSPRYKVAKRGQDVALRCDPISGHVSLFWYQQALGQGPEFLTYFQNEAQLDKSGLPSDRFFAERPEGSVSTLKIQRTQQEDSAVYLCASSPGAGGATRNHPQHFGDGTRLSIL.

This clonotype was observed once. The rearrangement joins TRBV7-3 to TRBJ1-1, with a tentative D call TRBD1 (5 bases). In germline, CDR1 is SGHTA, CDR2 FQGTGA. This CDR3 has 14 residues. Trimming removed 5 bases at V and 6 bases at J, with 16 bases between. The CDR3 coding sequence is TGTGCCAGCAGCATCGGGACCGGCGTGTCTGAAGCTTTCTTT. This encodes CASSIGTGVSEAFF.

This chain uses TRBV24-1 with TRBJ2-1, with a possible D match to TRBD2 (6 bases). Germline values: CDR1 KGHDR, CDR2 SFDVKD. Trimming took off 5 bases at V and 4 bases at J, with 17 bases between the two ends. The CDR3 length is 16 residues. This CDR3 reads CATSGGDLEEYNEQFF. DNA for the CDR3: TGTGCCACCAGTGGGGGGGATTTGGAAGAATACAATGAGCAGTTCTTC.

The count of this clonotype is one. The chain employs TRBV7-8 and TRBJ2-5; 7 bases agree with TRBD1. With 2 bases clipped from V and 5 bases from J, the junction kept 5 bases outside the gene matches. Germline assignment: CDR1 SGHVS and CDR2 FQNEAQ. The CDR3 contains 14 residues. CDR3 region: CASSLRQGRETQYF. DNA of the CDR3: TGTGCCAGCAGCTTACGACAGGGCCGCGAGACCCAGTACTTC.

The chain uses TRBV10-3 and TRBJ2-1, with a tentative D call TRBD2 (6 bases). Germline assignment: CDR1 ENHRY and CDR2 SYGVKD. The CDR3 is 15 amino acids. V lost 4 bases, J lost 5 bases, and 15 bases lay in between. The chain's CDR3 is CAISGQGGGDNEQFF. The CDR3 region has the DNA TGTGCCATCAGTGGTCAGGGAGGTGGGGACAATGAGCAGTTCTTC.

This clonotype was counted ten times or more. V usage is TRBV12-3 or TRBV12-4 and J usage is TRBJ2-7; D is perhaps TRBD1 or TRBD2 (5 bases each). This CDR3 contains 13 residues. Trimming cost V 1 base and J 5 bases, with 9 bases left between them. The CDR3, as DNA: TGTGCCAGCAGTTTAGGGGGGTTCAACGAGCAGTACTTC. It specifies CASSLGGFNEQYF.

V is TRBV12-3 or TRBV12-4 and J is TRBJ1-1, with no clear D. V was clipped by 5 bases and J by 4 bases, with 5 bases between them. The CDR3 length is 11 residues. The CDR3 coding sequence is TGTGCCAGCAGTCCTATCACTGAAGCTTTCTTT. It specifies CASSPITEAFF.

This clonotype has a count of ten or more. The J gene is TRBJ1-5, the V gene TRBV15; tentatively, D is TRBD1 (5 bases). CDR1 LNHNV and CDR2 YYDKDF come from the germline V gene (reference sequence). Trimming left V 3 bases short and J 1 base short, with 13 bases between. The CDR3 is 16 residues long. In DNA form, the CDR3 reads TGTGCCACCAGCAGGCAGGGAGGTCAAAGCAATCAGCCCCAGCATTTT. Translated, it gives CATSRQGGQSNQPQHF.

The V and J genes are TRBV7-6 and TRBJ2-1, with a tentative D call TRBD1 (5 bases). This CDR3 comprises 15 residues. V lost 5 bases to trimming and J lost 2 bases, with 13 bases between them. Germline lookup yields CDR1 SGHVS and CDR2 FNYEAQ. This chain's CDR3 is CASSPGAAPYNEQFF. The CDR3, as DNA: TGTGCCAGCAGCCCTGGGGCAGCCCCCTACAATGAGCAGTTCTTC.

The chain has TRBV9 and TRBJ2-5, with 9 bases that match TRBD2. The CDR3 covers 15 residues. After removal of 5 bases from V and 4 bases from J, the junction contained 9 bases not matched to a gene. Germline CDR1 and CDR2: SGDLS and YYNGEE. CDR3 nucleotides: TGTGCCAGCAGTGGGGGTAGCGGGGGTCGAGAGACCCAGTACTTC. It codes for CASSGGSGGRETQYF.

V and J are TRBV12-3 or TRBV12-4 and TRBJ1-2, with a weak D call TRBD1 (5 bases). Deletions cut 5 bases from V and 2 bases from J, with 15 bases between. The CDR3 is 15 amino acids. The CDR3 reads CASSITGRTNYGYTF. CDR3 DNA: TGTGCCAGCAGTATCACGGGACGGACGAACTATGGCTACACCTTC.

This clonotype showed up just once. The chain joins TRBV19 to TRBJ1-2; the D gene is possibly TRBD1 (5 bases). The germline V gene has CDR1 LNHDA and CDR2 SQIVND (reference sequence). The CDR3 has 12 residues. The V gene lost 6 bases and the J gene lost 6 bases, with 11 bases spanning the gap. Written as DNA, the CDR3 is TGTGCCAGTAGAGCAGGGTCTCATGGCTACACCTTC. Its translation is CASRAGSHGYTF. Full variable domain (remainder filled in from reference TRBV19 and TRBJ1-2): DGGITQSPKYLFRKEGQNVTLSCEQNLNHDAMYWYRQDPGQGLRLIYYSQIVNDFQKGDIAEGYSVSREKKESFPLTVTSAQKNPTAFYLCASRAGSHGYTFGSGTRLTVV.

This clonotype occurred a few times. The genes are TRBV7-3 and TRBJ2-6; 13 bases agree with TRBD2. The CDR3 has 16 amino acids. J gave up 2 bases and V 6 bases, and 1 base lay outside the gene matches. Germline V CDR1 and CDR2: SGHTA, FQGTGA. CDR3 coding DNA: TGTGCCAGCAGGGGGACTAGCGGGGCTGGGGCCAACGTCCTGACTTTC. Its translation is CASRGTSGAGANVLTF.

This clonotype has only one observation. The CDR3 coding sequence is TGTGCCAGCAGTTACGCGGGACTAGCGGGAGGTGGCTCCTACGAGCAGTACTTC. Translating it yields CASSYAGLAGGGSYEQYF. The chain employs TRBV6-5 and TRBJ2-7, with 15 bases lining up with TRBD2. CDR1 MNHEY and CDR2 SVGAGI come from the germline V gene. V trimming: 2 bases; J trimming: 0 bases; junction bases outside the gene matches: 5. CDR3 size: 18 residues.

The chain links TRBV6-4 to TRBJ1-6; D is undetermined. Germline CDR1 reads MRHNA; CDR2 reads SNTAGT. This CDR3 is 15 amino acids long. Trimming shortened V by 0 bases and J by 6 bases, and 9 bases separated the two germline ends. The CDR3 region is CASSDSRDPNSPLHF. The DNA of the CDR3 is TGTGCCAGCAGTGACTCGCGGGATCCTAATTCACCCCTCCACTTT.

The chain uses TRBV24-1 and TRBJ1-1; TRBD1 matches at 7 bases. Germline V CDR1 and CDR2: KGHDR, SFDVKD. With V trimmed by 8 bases and J by 1 base, 3 bases remained unmatched. This CDR3 comprises 13 residues. CDR3 sequence: CATKDRQNTEAFF. CDR3 DNA sequence: TGTGCCACCAAGGACAGGCAGAACACTGAAGCTTTCTTT.

The DNA of the CDR3 is TGTGCCAGTAGTATTGGTGCTAGCGGGAGCTACGAGCAGTACTTC. Translating it yields CASSIGASGSYEQYF. The chain joins TRBV19 to TRBJ2-7; 10 bases line up with TRBD2. Germline CDR1 and CDR2: LNHDA and SQIVND (reference sequence). The CDR3 is made up of 15 amino acids. The V gene end was trimmed by 3 bases and the J gene end by 3 bases; junction bases not matched to a gene: 5.

This clonotype has a handful of counts. V usage is TRBV7-8 and J usage is TRBJ2-5, with D perhaps TRBD2 (5 bases). Germline CDR1 is SGHVS and CDR2 is FQNEAQ. The CDR3 sequence is 13 residues long. V was cut by 1 base and J by 5 bases, with 8 bases left in between. CDR3 nucleotides: TGTGCCAGCAGCTTAGGAGCGGCTGAGACCCAGTACTTC. Its protein product is CASSLGAAETQYF.